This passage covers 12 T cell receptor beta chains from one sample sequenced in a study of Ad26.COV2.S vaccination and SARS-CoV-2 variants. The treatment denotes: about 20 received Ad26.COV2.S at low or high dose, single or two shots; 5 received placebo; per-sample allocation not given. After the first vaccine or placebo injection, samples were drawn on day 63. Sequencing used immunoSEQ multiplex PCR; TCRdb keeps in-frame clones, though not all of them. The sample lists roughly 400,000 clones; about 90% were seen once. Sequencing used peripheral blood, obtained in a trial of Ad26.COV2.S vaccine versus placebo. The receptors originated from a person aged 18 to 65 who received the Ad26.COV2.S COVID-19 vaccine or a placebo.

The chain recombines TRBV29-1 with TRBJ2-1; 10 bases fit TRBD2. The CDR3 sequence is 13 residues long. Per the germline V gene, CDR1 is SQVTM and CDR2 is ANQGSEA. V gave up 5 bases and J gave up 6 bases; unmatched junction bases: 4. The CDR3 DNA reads TGCAGCGTTACTAGCGGGGAGGTCAATGAGCAGTTCTTC. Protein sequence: CSVTSGEVNEQFF.

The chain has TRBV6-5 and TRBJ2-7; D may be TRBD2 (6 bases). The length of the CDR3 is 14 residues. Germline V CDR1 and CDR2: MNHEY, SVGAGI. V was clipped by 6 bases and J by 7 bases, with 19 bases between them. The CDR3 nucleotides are TGTGCCAGCAGCCCCGGGACTGACTTATGGGAGCAGTACTTC. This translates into CASSPGTDLWEQYF.

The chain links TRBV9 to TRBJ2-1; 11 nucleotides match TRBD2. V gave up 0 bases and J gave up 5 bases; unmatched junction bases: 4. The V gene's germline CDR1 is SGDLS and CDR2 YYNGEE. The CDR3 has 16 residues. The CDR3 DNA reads TGTGCCAGCAGCGTAGGAATTAGCGGGGGGGACAATGAGCAGTTCTTC. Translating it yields CASSVGISGGDNEQFF.

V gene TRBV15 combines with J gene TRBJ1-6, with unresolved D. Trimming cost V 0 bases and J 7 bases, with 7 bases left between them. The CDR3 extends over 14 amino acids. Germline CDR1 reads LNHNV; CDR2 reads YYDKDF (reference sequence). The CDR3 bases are TGTGCCACCAGCAGAGATCACCAGAATTCACCCCTCCACTTT. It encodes CATSRDHQNSPLHF. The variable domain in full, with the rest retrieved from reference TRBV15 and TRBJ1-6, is DAMVIQNPRYQVTQFGKPVTLSCSQTLNHNVMYWYQQKSSQAPKLLFHYYDKDFNNEADTPDNFQSRRPNTSFCFLDIRSPGLGDTAMYLCATSRDHQNSPLHFGNGTRLTVT.

The CDR3 sequence is CASSGVETQYF. CDR3 bases: TGTGCCAGCTCCGGGGTTGAGACCCAGTACTTC. J is TRBJ2-5 and V is TRBV2; tentatively, D is TRBD2 (5 bases). V shed 8 bases and J shed 5 bases, with 9 bases lying between them. The length of the CDR3 is 11 residues. The germline V gene encodes CDR1 SNHLY and CDR2 FYNNEI.

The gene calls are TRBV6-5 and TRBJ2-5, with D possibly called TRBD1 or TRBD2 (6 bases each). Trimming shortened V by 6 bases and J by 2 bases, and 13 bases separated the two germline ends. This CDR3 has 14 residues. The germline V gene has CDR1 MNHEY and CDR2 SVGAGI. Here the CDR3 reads CASSAGQVQETQYF. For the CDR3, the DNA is TGTGCCAGCAGCGCGGGACAAGTACAAGAGACCCAGTACTTC.

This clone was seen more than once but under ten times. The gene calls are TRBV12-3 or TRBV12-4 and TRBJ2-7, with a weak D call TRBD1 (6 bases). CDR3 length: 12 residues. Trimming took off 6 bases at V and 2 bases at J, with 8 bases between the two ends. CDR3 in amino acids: CASSRTAYEQYF. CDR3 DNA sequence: TGTGCCAGCAGCCGGACAGCCTACGAGCAGTACTTC.

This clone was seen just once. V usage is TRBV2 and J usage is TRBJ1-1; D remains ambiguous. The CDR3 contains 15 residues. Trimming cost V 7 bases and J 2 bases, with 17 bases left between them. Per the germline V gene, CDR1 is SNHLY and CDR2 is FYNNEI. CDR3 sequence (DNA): TGTGCCAGCAAAAGGACGAAAGTGGGCAACACTGAAGCTTTCTTT. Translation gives CASKRTKVGNTEAFF.

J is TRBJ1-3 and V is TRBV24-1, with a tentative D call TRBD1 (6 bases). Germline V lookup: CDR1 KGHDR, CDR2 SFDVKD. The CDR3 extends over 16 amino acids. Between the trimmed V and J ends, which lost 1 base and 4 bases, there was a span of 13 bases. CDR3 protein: CATSDFEGGAGNTIYF. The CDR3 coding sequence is TGTGCCACCAGTGATTTCGAAGGGGGGGCAGGAAACACCATATATTTT.

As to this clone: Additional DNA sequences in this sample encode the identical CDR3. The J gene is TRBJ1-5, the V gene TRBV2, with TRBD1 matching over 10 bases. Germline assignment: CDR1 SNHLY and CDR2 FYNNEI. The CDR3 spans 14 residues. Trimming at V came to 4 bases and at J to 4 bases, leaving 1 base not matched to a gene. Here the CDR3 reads CASSGTGGNQPQHF. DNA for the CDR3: TGTGCCAGCAGTGGGACAGGGGGAAATCAGCCCCAGCATTTT.

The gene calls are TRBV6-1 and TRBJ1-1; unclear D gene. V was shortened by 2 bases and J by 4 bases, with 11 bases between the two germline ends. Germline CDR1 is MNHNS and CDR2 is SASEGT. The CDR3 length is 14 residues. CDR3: CASSESEESTEAFF. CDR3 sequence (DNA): TGTGCCAGCAGTGAAAGTGAGGAGAGCACTGAAGCTTTCTTT.

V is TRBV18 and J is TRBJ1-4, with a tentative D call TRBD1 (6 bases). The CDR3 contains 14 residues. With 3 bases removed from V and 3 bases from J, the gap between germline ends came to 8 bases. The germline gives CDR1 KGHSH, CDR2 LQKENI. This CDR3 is CASSPGHPNEKLFF. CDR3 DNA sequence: TGTGCCAGCTCACCGGGACATCCTAATGAAAAACTGTTTTTT. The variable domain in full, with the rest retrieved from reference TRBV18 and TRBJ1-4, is NAGVMQNPRHLVRRRGQEARLRCSPMKGHSHVYWYRQLPEEGLKFMVYLQKENIIDESGMPKERFSAEFPKEGPSILRIQQVVRGDSAAYFCASSPGHPNEKLFFGSGTQLSVL.